Sequencing of this TCR beta chain was carried out in a study of blood T cell repertoires in COVID-19. Using immunoSEQ multiplex PCR, the repertoire was profiled, and TCRdb retains in-frame clones only, with some absent. Of 200,000 or so clones in the sample, about four fifths are singletons; the top ten hold over 6.5%. V was clipped by 2 bases and J by 3 bases, with 13 bases between them. This CDR3 is 15 amino acids long. The V gene's germline CDR1 is MNHEY and CDR2 SVGAGI. V is TRBV6-5 and J is TRBJ1-2, with D possibly matching TRBD1 (6 bases). The clonotype originates from a man aged 35-49 years who had recovered from COVID-19. Source material: PBMCs or T cells enriched from blood (not recorded which). The CDR3 DNA reads as TGTGCCAGCAGTTACGTTCGCAGGGGAGACTATGGCTACACCTTC. It encodes CASSYVRRGDYGYTF.